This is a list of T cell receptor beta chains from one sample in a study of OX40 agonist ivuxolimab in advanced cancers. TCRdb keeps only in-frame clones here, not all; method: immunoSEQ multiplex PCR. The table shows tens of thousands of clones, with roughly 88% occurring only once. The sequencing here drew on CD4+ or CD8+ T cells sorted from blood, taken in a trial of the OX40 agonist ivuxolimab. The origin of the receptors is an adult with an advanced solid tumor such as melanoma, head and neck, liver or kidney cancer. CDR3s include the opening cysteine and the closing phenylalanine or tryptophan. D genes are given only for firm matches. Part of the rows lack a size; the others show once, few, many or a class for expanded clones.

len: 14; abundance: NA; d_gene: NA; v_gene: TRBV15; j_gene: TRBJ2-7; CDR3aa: CATSRAGHDYEQYF; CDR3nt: TGTGCCACCAGCAGAGCGGGACACGACTACGAGCAGTACTTC
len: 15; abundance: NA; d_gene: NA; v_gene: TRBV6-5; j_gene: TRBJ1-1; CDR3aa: CASSYPDRANTEAFF; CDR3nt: TGTGCCAGCAGTTACCCGGACAGAGCGAACACTGAAGCTTTCTTT
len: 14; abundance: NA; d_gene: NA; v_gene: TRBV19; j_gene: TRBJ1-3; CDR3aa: CASSIPRYENTIYF; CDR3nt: TGTGCCAGTAGTATTCCCCGGTACGAGAACACCATATATTTT
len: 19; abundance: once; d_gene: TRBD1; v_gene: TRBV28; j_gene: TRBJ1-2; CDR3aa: CASSLLNLGTGGGDYGYTF; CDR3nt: TGTGCCAGCAGTTTATTAAATCTCGGGACAGGGGGCGGGGACTATGGCTACACCTTC
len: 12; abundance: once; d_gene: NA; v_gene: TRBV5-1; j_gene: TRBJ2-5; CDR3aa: CASWVSKETQYF; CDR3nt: TGCGCCAGCTGGGTTTCCAAAGAGACCCAGTACTTC
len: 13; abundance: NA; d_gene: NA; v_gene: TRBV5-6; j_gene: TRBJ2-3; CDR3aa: CASSFSTRDTQYF; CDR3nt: TGTGCCAGCAGCTTCTCCACCAGGGATACGCAGTATTTT
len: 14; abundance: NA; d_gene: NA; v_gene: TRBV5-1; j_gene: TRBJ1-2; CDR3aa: CASSLDVQSGGYTF; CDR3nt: TGCGCCAGCAGCTTGGACGTACAGTCCGGTGGCTACACCTTC
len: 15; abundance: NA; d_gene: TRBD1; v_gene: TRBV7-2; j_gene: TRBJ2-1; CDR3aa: CASSPSGTGGNEQFF; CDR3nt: TGTGCCAGCAGCCCATCAGGGACAGGGGGAAATGAGCAGTTCTTC
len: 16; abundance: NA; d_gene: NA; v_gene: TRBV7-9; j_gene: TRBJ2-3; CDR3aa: CASSPADWGVTDTQYF; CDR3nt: TGTGCCAGCAGCCCCGCCGACTGGGGGGTCACAGATACGCAGTATTTT
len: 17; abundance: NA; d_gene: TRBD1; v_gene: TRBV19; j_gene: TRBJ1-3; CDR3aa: CASSIRDRGSGRNTIYF; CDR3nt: TGTGCCAGTAGTATCCGGGACAGGGGGTCCGGCAGGAACACCATATATTTT
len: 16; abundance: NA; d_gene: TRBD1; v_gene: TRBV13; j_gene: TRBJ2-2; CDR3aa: CASSLNRGRNTGELFF; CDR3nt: TGTGCCAGCAGCCTAAACAGGGGGCGGAACACCGGGGAGCTGTTTTTT